One sample yielded the 32 T cell receptor beta chains listed below, sequenced in a study of Graves' ophthalmopathy and Graves' hyperthyroidism. Amplification of the TCR beta CDR3 regions used RNA transcripts (as template). HTBI-primed first-round RT-PCR preceded second-round multiplex PCR. TCRdb used MiXCR to reprocess the multiplex PCR reads, holding one entry per CDR3 protein. The table includes around 1.1 million distinct CDR3 sequences, about two fifths detected once. Sequencing was performed on peripheral blood or thyroid tissue (not recorded which). The source is an adult man with Graves' hyperthyroidism.

Many counts were recorded for this clonotype. Germline and junction disagree at one end, which may indicate a read error. CDR3 nucleotides: TGTGCCAGCAGCTTAGGGGGGGGGACTGAAGCTTTCTTT. Amino acid sequence: CASSLGGGTEAFF. This rearrangement joins TRBV12-3 or TRBV12-4 to TRBJ1-1, with a weak D call TRBD1 (6 bases). This CDR3 contains 13 residues.

CDR3 bases: TGTGCCACCAGCAGAGATTCGGGGGCAGGGGGAGCCTTGAACACTGAAGCTTTCTTT. This gives the protein CATSRDSGAGGALNTEAFF. This chain links TRBV15 with TRBJ1-1; 7 bases are shared with TRBD1. Trimming cost V 0 bases and J 0 bases; bases outside gene matches: 13. This CDR3 is 19 amino acids long. Germline values: CDR1 LNHNV, CDR2 YYDKDF (reference sequence). Variable domain in full (rest from reference TRBV15 and TRBJ1-1): DAMVIQNPRYQVTQFGKPVTLSCSQTLNHNVMYWYQQKSSQAPKLLFHYYDKDFNNEADTPDNFQSRRPNTSFCFLDIRSPGLGDTAMYLCATSRDSGAGGALNTEAFFGQGTRLTVV.

J is TRBJ1-4 and V is TRBV29-1, with 7 bases identical to TRBD1. The CDR3 has 13 residues. Trimming at V came to 8 bases and at J to 5 bases, leaving 8 bases not matched to a gene. Looked up from germline, CDR1 is SQVTM and CDR2 is ANQGSEA. The CDR3 DNA reads TGCAGCTCTGCAGGGGGAGTGAATGAAAAACTGTTTTTT. Its translation is CSSAGGVNEKLFF.

With respect to this clonotype: This may arise from a read error, as a much more abundant clone is one base away. The V call is TRBV24-1, the J call TRBJ1-5, with 7 bases matching TRBD1. The CDR3 consists of 15 residues. Germline values: CDR1 KGHDR, CDR2 SFDVKD. Losses at the gene ends were 7 bases for V and 6 bases for J; bases not matched to a gene: 11. The CDR3: CATSREEGAGQPQHF. CDR3 nucleotides: TGTGCCACCAGCCGGGAGGAGGGGGCCGGTCAGCCCCAGCATTTT.

The chain joins TRBV15 to TRBJ2-3; 8 nucleotides match TRBD2. This CDR3 spans 15 amino acids. Germline V gene data show CDR1 as LNHNV and CDR2 as YYDKDF (reference sequence). V lost 1 base to trimming and J lost 5 bases; unmatched junction nucleotides: 5. CDR3 sequence (DNA): TGTGCCACCAGCAGAGGGGAAGCGGGAGTAGATACGCAGTATTTT. Amino acids: CATSRGEAGVDTQYF.

This clonotype was picked up many times. The genes are TRBV7-9 and TRBJ2-7; D is possibly TRBD2 (5 bases). Germline values: CDR1 SEHNR, CDR2 FQNEAQ (reference sequence). The V end was cut by 2 bases, the J end by 0 bases, with 8 bases between. This CDR3 region has 14 residues. The CDR3 coding sequence is TGTGCCAGCAGCTTACTGGGGAGCTCCTACGAGCAGTACTTC. This gives the protein CASSLLGSSYEQYF.

V and J are TRBV6-1 and TRBJ1-1; possible D gene TRBD1, 6 bases. The ends were cut back, 6 bases at V and 6 bases at J, with 11 bases in the middle. The CDR3 spans 12 residues. Germline V gives CDR1 MNHNS, CDR2 SASEGT. CDR3 region: CASRAGEPEAFF. DNA of the CDR3: TGTGCCAGCAGAGCAGGGGAACCTGAAGCTTTCTTT.

Here the CDR3 DNA reads TGCAGCGTTGAAGCTCACGGGACAGGCCGCTCTGGAAACACCATATATTTT. Translating gives CSVEAHGTGRSGNTIYF. The chain carries TRBV29-1 and TRBJ1-3; 8 bases align to TRBD1. V lost 1 base to trimming and J lost 0 bases; unmatched junction nucleotides: 8. This CDR3 region has 17 residues. The germline CDR1 and CDR2 sequences are SQVTM and ANQGSEA.

On this clonotype: One end of the junction does not line up with germline, which may come from a read error. The V and J genes are TRBV7-9 and TRBJ2-5; 11 positions match TRBD2. CDR1 is SEHNR, CDR2 FQNEAQ, per germline (reference sequence). This CDR3 comprises 15 residues. CDR3: CANSVGTSGKETQHF. The CDR3 DNA reads as TGTGCCAACAGCGTCGGGACTAGCGGAAAAGAGACCCAGCACTTC.

The chain carries TRBV7-9 and TRBJ1-6; tentative D call: TRBD1 (5 bases). Between the trimmed V and J ends, which lost 5 bases and 10 bases, there was a span of 15 bases. Germline V gives CDR1 SEHNR, CDR2 FQNEAQ (reference sequence). The CDR3 contains 14 residues. CDR3 in amino acids: CASSPGGFFSPLHF. The CDR3 DNA sequence: TGTGCCAGCAGCCCTGGGGGTTTTTTCTCACCCCTCCACTTT.

This clonotype came up a few times. A much larger clone differs from this one at a single base, so this may be a read error. The V gene is TRBV6-5, the J gene TRBJ2-7, with 7 bases identical to TRBD1. Trimming took 6 bases from V and 0 from J; bases not matched to a gene: 5. The length of the CDR3 is 14 residues. Germline assignment: CDR1 MNHEY and CDR2 SVGAGI. The CDR3 coding sequence is TGTGCCAGCAGCTCGGGACAGAACTCCTACGAGCAGTACTTC. It codes for CASSSGQNSYEQYF.

The chain is built from TRBV7-9 and TRBJ2-5; D possibly corresponds to TRBD2 (7 bases). This CDR3 region has 16 residues. V was clipped by 5 bases and J by 5 bases, with 21 bases between them. Germline CDR1 reads SEHNR; CDR2 reads FQNEAQ (reference sequence). This chain's CDR3 is CASSKTGTGGMETQYF. CDR3 sequence (DNA): TGTGCCAGCAGCAAAACCGGGACGGGGGGCATGGAGACCCAGTACTTC.

This clonotype was picked up many times. The CDR3 spells CASSQDGGHQPQHF. As DNA, the CDR3 is TGCGCCAGCAGCCAAGACGGGGGGCATCAGCCCCAGCATTTT. The V and J genes are TRBV4-3 and TRBJ1-5; weak D call: TRBD1 (6 bases). V lost 0 bases and J 5 bases, leaving 8 bases between the germline ends. The CDR3 covers 14 residues. Germline CDR1 is LGHNA and CDR2 is YSLEER.

With respect to this clonotype: A single base separates this from a much larger clone, so it may be a read error. The chain has TRBV20-1 and TRBJ1-2; unclear D gene. The germline V gene encodes CDR1 DFQATT and CDR2 SNEGSKA (reference sequence). V was shortened by 5 bases and J by 3 bases, with 4 bases between the two germline ends. This CDR3 is built from 10 residues. CDR3 coding DNA: TGCAGTGCTGGGGACTATGGCTACACCTTC. Encoded protein: CSAGDYGYTF.

The chain employs TRBV20-1 and TRBJ1-5; D unresolved. CDR1 is DFQATT, CDR2 SNEGSKA, per germline (reference sequence). The CDR3 has 13 amino acids. Between the trimmed V and J ends, which lost 2 bases and 6 bases, there was a span of 11 bases. The CDR3 bases are TGCAGTGCTAGACAGGCCCGTGGTCAGCCCCAGCATTTT. Its translation is CSARQARGQPQHF.

This clonotype occurred many times. The chain carries TRBV10-3 and TRBJ2-6; 11 nucleotides agree with TRBD1. This CDR3 has 17 amino acids. Per the germline V gene, CDR1 is ENHRY and CDR2 is SYGVKD. J gave up 1 base and V 5 bases, and 4 bases lay outside the gene matches. CDR3 residues: CAISRGTGGSGANVLTF. The CDR3 nucleotides are TGTGCCATCAGTCGGGGGACAGGGGGGTCTGGGGCCAACGTCCTGACTTTC.

The sample holds many counts of this clonotype. CDR3 sequence reads: CAISDVDRPNQPQHF. CDR3 nucleotide sequence: TGTGCCATCAGTGATGTGGACAGGCCCAATCAGCCCCAGCATTTT. This rearrangement joins TRBV10-3 to TRBJ1-5; 7 nucleotides line up with TRBD1. With 3 bases clipped from V and 3 bases from J, the junction kept 5 bases outside the gene matches. Germline loops: CDR1 ENHRY, CDR2 SYGVKD. CDR3 length equals 15 residues.

This clonotype was observed many times. The chain recombines TRBV20-1 with TRBJ2-7; either TRBD1 or TRBD2 may fit D (6 bases each). The germline V and J ends were trimmed by 0 bases and 2 bases, with 23 bases remaining between them. The CDR3 has 18 amino acids. Germline V gene data show CDR1 as DFQATT and CDR2 as SNEGSKA (reference sequence). CDR3 loop: CSARDLPSLGGSPYEQYF. CDR3 nucleotides: TGCAGTGCTAGAGACTTACCGAGTTTGGGGGGCAGCCCCTACGAGCAGTACTTC.

This chain links TRBV18 with TRBJ1-2; D ambiguous. CDR3 length: 13 residues. V was cut by 3 bases and J by 7 bases, with 12 bases left in between. The germline V gene has CDR1 KGHSH and CDR2 LQKENI. Here the CDR3 reads CASSPYGLGGYTF. The CDR3 DNA reads as TGTGCCAGCTCACCGTACGGGCTCGGTGGCTACACCTTC.

This clonotype was counted at least ten times. This chain connects TRBV29-1 to TRBJ2-5, with TRBD1 as a possible D gene (5 bases). Trimming shortened V by 7 bases and J by 7 bases, and 10 bases separated the two germline ends. The CDR3 contains 10 residues. CDR1 and CDR2 (germline): SQVTM, ANQGSEA. This chain's CDR3 is CSASQGTQYF. In nucleotides, the CDR3 is TGCAGCGCCAGCCAGGGGACCCAGTACTTC.

CDR3 coding DNA: TGCAGCGTCGCCTCCGGGACAGGGAATATTAGAACCCTCCACTTT. It encodes CSVASGTGNIRTLHF. The chain employs TRBV29-1 and TRBJ1-6; 9 positions agree with TRBD1. CDR1 SQVTM and CDR2 ANQGSEA come from the germline V gene. V was clipped by 6 bases and J by 14 bases; unmatched bases: 17. The CDR3 consists of 15 residues. The complete variable domain, with remaining parts taken from reference TRBV29-1 and TRBJ1-6, reads SAVISQKPSRDICQRGTSLTIQCQVDSQVTMMFWYRQQPGQSLTLIATANQGSEATYESGFVIDKFPISRPNLTFSTLTVSNMSPEDSSIYLCSVASGTGNIRTLHFGNGTRLTVT.

This clonotype was recorded only once. Lacking the conserved final phenylalanine or tryptophan, this CDR3 likely reflects a read error. The rearrangement uses TRBV10-3 and TRBJ2-5; D gene uncertain. This CDR3 contains 12 residues. In germline, CDR1 is ENHRY, CDR2 SYGVKD. The CDR3 nucleotides read TGTGCCAGCAGTCCCGTGGGGGAGACCCAGTACGTC. Encoded protein: CASSPVGETQYV.

The chain links TRBV10-2 to TRBJ2-2; 7 positions agree with TRBD1. Germline CDR1 and CDR2: WSHSY and SAAADI. The CDR3 loop spans 15 amino acids. The V and J ends lost 6 bases and 7 bases, in that order; junction bases with no gene match: 11. The CDR3, as DNA: TGCGCCAGCAGCCCCCGGGACAGATCGTTCGGGGAGCTGTTTTTT. Amino acids: CASSPRDRSFGELFF.

The chain links TRBV10-3 to TRBJ1-6; TRBD1 aligns across 9 bases. CDR3 size: 12 residues. Germline V gives CDR1 ENHRY, CDR2 SYGVKD. V shed 6 bases, J shed 14 bases, and the junction held 5 bases outside the gene matches. CDR3 sequence (DNA): TGTGCCATCAGGGGAACAGGGGGCACCCTCCACTTT. This encodes CAIRGTGGTLHF.

V usage is TRBV5-1 and J usage is TRBJ2-2; 9 nucleotides align to TRBD2. After removal of 0 bases from V and 5 bases from J, the junction contained 5 bases not matched to a gene. CDR1 is SGHRS, CDR2 YFSETQ, per germline. The CDR3 sequence is 16 residues long. CDR3 sequence (DNA): TGCGCCAGCAGCTTGGCCGGTAGCGGGGGAACCGGGGAGCTGTTTTTT. The encoded protein is CASSLAGSGGTGELFF. The full variable domain, completed using reference TRBV5-1 and TRBJ2-2, is KAGVTQTPRYLIKTRGQQVTLSCSPISGHRSVSWYQQTPGQGLQFLFEYFSETQRNKGNFPGRFSGRQFSNSRSEMNVSTLELGDSALYLCASSLAGSGGTGELFFGEGSRLTVL.

The sample holds many counts of this clonotype. J is TRBJ1-2 and V is TRBV7-8; weak D call: TRBD1 (6 bases). The CDR3 sequence is 13 residues long. Looked up from germline, CDR1 is SGHVS and CDR2 is FQNEAQ. Trimming removed 6 bases at V and 4 bases at J, with 12 bases between. CDR3: CASSSAGAYGYTF. CDR3 DNA sequence: TGTGCCAGCAGTTCCGCAGGGGCCTATGGCTACACCTTC.

The rearrangement uses TRBV12-3 or TRBV12-4 and TRBJ2-5, with 11 bases fitting TRBD2. The CDR3 spans 14 residues. V gave up 8 bases and J gave up 4 bases; unmatched junction bases: 6. CDR3 residues: CASGLAGGPETQYF. The CDR3 nucleotides read TGTGCCAGCGGGCTAGCGGGGGGCCCAGAGACCCAGTACTTC.

Ten or more counts support this clonotype. The CDR3 loop is CASSLNTYEQYF. For the CDR3, the DNA is TGTGCCAGCAGTTTAAACACCTACGAGCAGTACTTC. This rearrangement joins TRBV12-3 or TRBV12-4 to TRBJ2-7; D is unresolved. The CDR3 loop spans 12 amino acids. With 2 bases removed from V and 2 bases from J, the gap between germline ends came to 4 bases.

Many counts were recorded for this clonotype. The chain carries TRBV5-1 and TRBJ2-2; unclear D gene. Germline lookup yields CDR1 SGHRS and CDR2 YFSETQ. V was clipped by 0 bases and J by 7 bases, with 10 bases between them. The CDR3 is 14 residues long. DNA of the CDR3: TGCGCCAGCAGCTTGGAGGCGGTTTTCGGGGAGCTGTTTTTT. This gives the protein CASSLEAVFGELFF.

The rearrangement uses TRBV11-1 and TRBJ1-2; perhaps TRBD1 as D (6 bases). The germline CDR1 and CDR2 sequences are SGHAT and FQDESV (reference sequence). The CDR3 totals 14 residues. Between the trimmed V and J ends, which lost 6 bases and 5 bases, there was a span of 16 bases. CDR3 amino acids: CASSFTGMGYGYTF. The CDR3 region has the DNA TGTGCCAGCAGTTTTACAGGGATGGGATATGGCTACACCTTC.

CDR3 DNA sequence: TGTGCCAGCAGCCGAAACTGGAATGAAAAACTGTTTTTT. Amino acids: CASSRNWNEKLFF. This chain links TRBV7-2 with TRBJ1-4; D is unresolved. V was pared by 5 bases and J by 5 bases, with 9 bases between. This CDR3 comprises 13 residues. CDR1 SGHTA and CDR2 FQGNSA come from the germline V gene.

This clonotype was counted many times. The chain uses TRBV12-3 or TRBV12-4 and TRBJ1-1; weak D call: TRBD1 (5 bases). The CDR3 has 14 amino acids. Trimming cost V 2 bases and J 4 bases, with 11 bases left between them. The CDR3: CASSLRGTITEAFF. The CDR3 DNA follows: TGTGCCAGCAGTTTACGGGGCACAATCACTGAAGCTTTCTTT.